These 27 T cell receptor beta chains were sequenced from one sample in a study of OX40 agonist ivuxolimab in advanced cancers. Sequencing was performed with immunoSEQ multiplex PCR; in TCRdb, only in-frame clones are kept and a portion is missing. The data contain more than 95,000 clones, roughly 89% of them singletons. Sequenced material: CD4+ or CD8+ T cells sorted from blood, taken in a trial of the OX40 agonist ivuxolimab. The receptors originated from an adult with an advanced solid tumor such as melanoma, head and neck, liver or kidney cancer.

CDR3 coding DNA: TGTGCCAGCAGCTTCAGTAGCCAGGGGTTCACTGAAGCTTTCTTT. This encodes CASSFSSQGFTEAFF. This chain links TRBV11-2 with TRBJ1-1, with D possibly being TRBD1 (6 bases). Per the germline V gene, CDR1 is SGHAT and CDR2 is FQNNGV. This CDR3 comprises 15 residues. Between the trimmed V and J ends, which lost 3 bases and 4 bases, there was a span of 15 bases.

V gene TRBV23-1 combines with J gene TRBJ1-5; D is unclear. TRBV23-1 carries the ORF label, with uncertain function. This CDR3 contains 12 residues. The V gene lost 3 bases and the J gene lost 5 bases, with 5 bases spanning the gap. The CDR3 DNA sequence: TGCGCCAGCAGTCACCGGTATCAGCCCCAGCATTTT. As protein: CASSHRYQPQHF.

The chain combines TRBV9 with TRBJ1-4; 9 bases agree with TRBD1. The junction had 5 bases not matched to a gene; V was cut back by 4 bases and J by 7 bases. The CDR3 is 14 residues long. Germline CDR1 is SGDLS and CDR2 is YYNGEE. The CDR3: CASSPRQGGEKLFF. CDR3 in DNA: TGTGCCAGCAGCCCCCGACAGGGGGGTGAAAAACTGTTTTTT.

V usage is TRBV18 and J usage is TRBJ2-3; D assignment may be TRBD1 or TRBD2 (5 bases each). The ends were cut back, 2 bases at V and 1 base at J, with 10 bases in the middle. Germline CDR1 is KGHSH and CDR2 is LQKENI. The CDR3 extends over 15 amino acids. In DNA, the CDR3 is TGTGCCAGCTCACCAGGGGGACGAGGCACAGATACGCAGTATTTT. It yields the protein CASSPGGRGTDTQYF.

The chain employs TRBV10-3 and TRBJ2-3; TRBD2 aligns across 14 bases. CDR1 is ENHRY and CDR2 is SYGVKD in the germline V gene. The CDR3 contains 20 residues. Germline trimming cut 0 bases from V and 0 bases from J; bases unmatched to any gene: 8. This CDR3 is CAISESPGLAGASSTDTQYF. CDR3 bases: TGTGCCATCAGTGAGTCCCCGGGACTAGCGGGGGCCTCTAGCACAGATACGCAGTATTTT.

The CDR3 nucleotides are TGTGCCAGCACCAAGTCACAGCTACAAGAGACCCAGTACTTC. Its protein product is CASTKSQLQETQYF. The chain employs TRBV6-5 and TRBJ2-5; no reliable D call. There are 14 residues in the CDR3. In germline, CDR1 is MNHEY, CDR2 SVGAGI. Trimming stripped 7 bases from V and 2 bases from J, with 14 bases between.

The chain links TRBV11-3 to TRBJ2-3; maybe TRBD1 (5 bases). Germline V gene sequence: CDR1 SGHNT, CDR2 YENEEA. Trimming removed 3 bases at V and 7 bases at J, with 14 bases between. The CDR3 is 14 residues long. The CDR3 protein is CASSFTGALNTQYF. As DNA, the CDR3 is TGTGCCAGCAGCTTTACAGGAGCCCTCAATACGCAGTATTTT.

The rearrangement uses TRBV18 and TRBJ2-7; a possible D gene is TRBD1 (6 bases). CDR3 size: 15 residues. Trimming shortened V by 3 bases and J by 3 bases, and 15 bases separated the two germline ends. Looked up from germline, CDR1 is KGHSH and CDR2 is LQKENI. DNA for the CDR3: TGTGCCAGCTCACCGACGGAAGGGGGAGACTACGAGCAGTACTTC. It yields the protein CASSPTEGGDYEQYF.

In this sample, this clone turned up a few times. The genes are TRBV7-2 and TRBJ1-1; tentative D call: TRBD1 (5 bases). V dropped 1 base and J dropped 5 bases, with 14 bases sitting between them. Germline-derived CDR1 and CDR2 are SGHTA and FQGNSA. The CDR3 has 15 amino acids. The CDR3 DNA is TGTGCCAGCAGCTTAGGCGGGTCAGGGAGAACTGAAGCTTTCTTT. Its protein product is CASSLGGSGRTEAFF.

The chain links TRBV7-2 to TRBJ2-5; 8 bases map to TRBD2. This CDR3 has 19 residues. V was clipped by 1 base and J by 2 bases; unmatched bases: 15. Germline V lookup: CDR1 SGHTA, CDR2 FQGNSA. CDR3 amino acids: CASSLGLSSGGNPQETQYF. CDR3 nucleotide sequence: TGTGCCAGCAGCTTAGGCTTGTCGAGCGGGGGCAACCCGCAAGAGACCCAGTACTTC.

This chain connects TRBV27 to TRBJ2-7; possibly TRBD1 for D (6 bases). The V end lost 5 bases, the J end lost 5 bases, and 16 bases lay between the germline ends. Germline V gene data show CDR1 as MNHEY and CDR2 as SMNVEV (reference sequence). The CDR3 extends over 14 amino acids. The CDR3 coding sequence is TGTGCCAGCAGTGACCGGGACACCGACCACGAGCAGTACTTC. It is translated as CASSDRDTDHEQYF.

The chain is built from TRBV7-2 and TRBJ1-3; no clear D gene. Trimming shortened V by 1 base and J by 4 bases, and 11 bases separated the two germline ends. CDR3 length: 15 amino acids. The germline V gene has CDR1 SGHTA and CDR2 FQGNSA. The CDR3: CASSLDSLLGNTIYF. DNA for the CDR3: TGTGCCAGCAGCTTAGACTCACTACTGGGAAACACCATATATTTT.

The chain combines TRBV11-2 with TRBJ1-2; TRBD1 might be the D (5 bases). The ends were cut back, 2 bases at V and 5 bases at J, with 15 bases in the middle. This CDR3 comprises 15 residues. Germline V gene sequence: CDR1 SGHAT, CDR2 FQNNGV. Here the CDR3 DNA reads TGTGCCAGCAGCTTACAGACAGATTCCTTGTATGGCTACACCTTC. As protein: CASSLQTDSLYGYTF.

A remark on this clone: The same CDR3 can be traced to other DNA sequences in this sample. This chain links TRBV30 with TRBJ2-5; D remains unclear. Trimming cost V 3 bases and J 5 bases, with 4 bases left between them. This CDR3 comprises 10 residues. The V gene's germline CDR1 is GTSNPN and CDR2 SVGIG (reference sequence). In DNA form, the CDR3 reads TGTGCCTGGAGCAGGGAGACCCAGTACTTC. It is translated as CAWSRETQYF.

The CDR3 is CASSPSGRGQYEQYF. The DNA of the CDR3 is TGTGCCAGCAGCCCCTCGGGCAGGGGGCAATACGAGCAGTACTTC. V gene TRBV7-6 combines with J gene TRBJ2-7, with 8 bases that match TRBD1. The V gene end was trimmed by 5 bases and the J gene end by 4 bases; junction bases not matched to a gene: 10. Germline CDR1 SGHVS, CDR2 FNYEAQ. CDR3 length: 15 residues.

The J gene is TRBJ2-7, the V gene TRBV5-1; D is unresolved. The CDR3 has 12 residues. V lost 4 bases, J lost 3 bases, and 8 bases lay in between. Germline V gene sequence: CDR1 SGHRS, CDR2 YFSETQ. CDR3 protein: CASSPDDYEQYF. The CDR3 bases are TGCGCCAGCAGCCCAGACGACTACGAGCAGTACTTC.

The chain employs TRBV30 and TRBJ2-2; TRBD1 might be the D (6 bases). CDR3 length equals 16 residues. Between the trimmed V and J ends, which lost 1 base and 7 bases, there was a span of 19 bases. Germline V gene data show CDR1 as GTSNPN and CDR2 as SVGIG (reference sequence). The CDR3 is CAWSDSSGTLVGELFF. DNA of the CDR3: TGTGCCTGGAGTGACTCCTCCGGGACACTCGTCGGGGAGCTGTTTTTT.

This clone has only a few counts. The chain employs TRBV7-6 and TRBJ1-1; D ambiguous. This CDR3 spans 11 amino acids. Germline values: CDR1 SGHVS, CDR2 FNYEAQ. Trimming removed 4 bases at V and 7 bases at J, with 7 bases between. Written as DNA, the CDR3 is TGTGCCAGCAGCTCCAAAGGTGAAGCTTTCTTT. This codes for CASSSKGEAFF.

The rearrangement joins TRBV10-3 to TRBJ1-3; D not resolved. The germline V and J ends were trimmed by 3 bases and 6 bases, with 9 bases remaining between them. Germline-derived CDR1 and CDR2 are ENHRY and SYGVKD. The CDR3 spans 13 residues. The CDR3 DNA is TGTGCCATCAGTGATAATGAGGCAAACACCATATATTTT. Translation: CAISDNEANTIYF.

The rearrangement uses TRBV2 and TRBJ1-4, with TRBD1 matching over 9 bases. The ends lost 7 bases at V and 7 bases at J; junction bases unmatched: 1. Germline CDR1 reads SNHLY; CDR2 reads FYNNEI. The CDR3 loop spans 12 amino acids. The CDR3 DNA reads as TGTGCCAGCAAGGGACAGGGTGAAAAACTGTTTTTT. Encoded protein: CASKGQGEKLFF.

The V and J genes are TRBV6-6 and TRBJ2-2; no definite D call. Trimming left V 5 bases short and J 2 bases short, with 9 bases between. Germline V CDR1 and CDR2: MNHNY, SVGAGI (reference sequence). The CDR3 runs 14 residues. CDR3 amino acids: CASSLTANTGELFF. Here the CDR3 DNA reads TGTGCCAGCAGTCTAACTGCAAACACCGGGGAGCTGTTTTTT.

This chain connects TRBV28 to TRBJ1-2; D unclear. Germline CDR1 reads MDHEN; CDR2 reads SYDVKM. The ends were cut back, 3 bases at V and 5 bases at J, with 10 bases in the middle. The CDR3 loop spans 13 amino acids. The CDR3 is CASSFGQDYGYTF. The DNA for the CDR3 is TGTGCCAGCAGTTTTGGGCAGGATTATGGCTACACCTTC.

The J gene is TRBJ2-3, the V gene TRBV11-2, with TRBD2 as a possible D gene (5 bases). Germline CDR1 and CDR2: SGHAT and FQNNGV. The length of the CDR3 is 14 residues. The V end was cut by 4 bases, the J end by 6 bases, with 14 bases between. The CDR3 protein is CASSYSGPRDTQYF. The DNA of the CDR3 is TGTGCCAGCAGCTACAGCGGACCTAGGGATACGCAGTATTTT.

This rearrangement joins TRBV11-2 to TRBJ2-5, with 10 bases fitting TRBD2. The DNA end is more similar to TRBJ2-7, so the J call may be wrong. Per germline, CDR1 SGHAT and CDR2 FQNNGV. The CDR3 runs 14 residues. The CDR3 loop reads CASRQSGGAYEQYF. CDR3 bases: TGTGCCAGCAGACAGAGCGGGGGGGCTTACGAGCAGTACTTC.

The CDR3 nucleotides read TGCGCCAGCAGCGGGGCAGGACAGGGGGTAGATACGCAGTATTTT. It translates to CASSGAGQGVDTQYF. This chain links TRBV5-1 with TRBJ2-3; 10 bases align to TRBD1. V dropped 4 bases and J dropped 5; count of bases not matched to a gene: 7. CDR3 length: 15 residues. CDR1 is SGHRS, CDR2 YFSETQ, per germline. Full variable domain (missing parts from reference TRBV5-1 and TRBJ2-3): KAGVTQTPRYLIKTRGQQVTLSCSPISGHRSVSWYQQTPGQGLQFLFEYFSETQRNKGNFPGRFSGRQFSNSRSEMNVSTLELGDSALYLCASSGAGQGVDTQYFGPGTRLTVL.

Here the CDR3 DNA reads TGTGCCAGTAGTATCAGGACAGGGTTAAGGGACGAGCAGTACTTC. Protein sequence: CASSIRTGLRDEQYF. This chain joins TRBV19 and TRBJ2-7, with 8 bases matching TRBD1. CDR3 length equals 15 residues. Germline V lookup: CDR1 LNHDA, CDR2 SQIVND (reference sequence). J lost 5 bases, V lost 3 bases, and 9 bases had no gene match.

This clone was counted once. The genes are TRBV10-3 and TRBJ1-2, with 9 bases matching TRBD1. This CDR3 contains 13 residues. CDR1 and CDR2 from the germline V gene are ENHRY and SYGVKD. Unmatched junction bases numbered 10, after V lost 9 bases and J lost 8 bases. The CDR3 spells CAINRGQVGGYTF. The DNA of the CDR3 is TGTGCCATAAACAGGGGGCAAGTGGGAGGCTACACCTTC.